What follows are 7 T cell receptor beta chains derived from one specimen sequenced in a study of blood T cells in healthy people across ages. The authors ran a second PCR of 7 to 11 cycles using a sample-barcoded 5' primer and a J-beta primer mix. TCRdb analysed the 5' RACE reads with MiXCR anew, one entry per CDR3 protein. Of hundreds of thousands of distinct CDR3 sequences listed, roughly 50% are singletons. Sequencing input: blood. Every receptor here comes from a young man in good health.

V gene TRBV18 combines with J gene TRBJ2-7; 10 bases match TRBD1. CDR3 length equals 15 residues. Germline loops: CDR1 KGHSH, CDR2 LQKENI. Losses at the gene ends were 3 bases for V and 3 bases for J; bases not matched to a gene: 5. The CDR3 protein is CASSPVRTGGYEQYF. The CDR3 nucleotides are TGTGCCAGCTCACCGGTGAGGACAGGGGGCTACGAGCAGTACTTC. Full variable domain (remainder filled in from reference TRBV18 and TRBJ2-7): NAGVMQNPRHLVRRRGQEARLRCSPMKGHSHVYWYRQLPEEGLKFMVYLQKENIIDESGMPKERFSAEFPKEGPSILRIQQVVRGDSAAYFCASSPVRTGGYEQYFGPGTRLTVT.

This chain uses TRBV12-3 or TRBV12-4 with TRBJ2-7, with a tentative D call TRBD1 (6 bases). The DNA matches TRBJ2-5 better at its end, which makes the J call doubtful. The CDR3 length is 14 residues. The CDR3 sequence is CASARDTNTETQYF. The CDR3 DNA reads TGTGCCAGTGCCCGGGACACTAATACAGAGACCCAGTACTTC.

The chain is built from TRBV24-1 and TRBJ1-2; D remains ambiguous. The germline V gene encodes CDR1 KGHDR and CDR2 SFDVKD. Trimming shortened V by 1 base and J by 1 base, and 6 bases separated the two germline ends. The CDR3 spans 14 residues. The CDR3 protein is CATSDLSVNYGYTF. In DNA form, the CDR3 reads TGTGCCACCAGTGATTTAAGTGTTAACTATGGCTACACCTTC.

The chain has TRBV7-2 and TRBJ2-5; 8 bases are shared with TRBD1. With V trimmed by 6 bases and J by 4 bases, 7 bases remained unmatched. This CDR3 spans 14 amino acids. CDR1 and CDR2 from the germline V gene are SGHTA and FQGNSA. Here the CDR3 reads CASSSQGAVETQYF. The CDR3 nucleotides are TGTGCCAGCAGTTCCCAGGGGGCAGTAGAGACCCAGTACTTC. Together with reference TRBV7-2 and TRBJ2-5, the CDR3 gives the full variable domain: GAGVSQSPSNKVTEKGKDVELRCDPISGHTALYWYRQSLGQGLEFLIYFQGNSAPDKSGLPSDRFSAERTGGSVSTLTIQRTQQEDSAVYLCASSSQGAVETQYFGPGTRLLVL.

This clonotype was seen at least ten times. The V and J genes are TRBV28 and TRBJ2-7; D possibly uses TRBD1 or TRBD2 (5 bases each). This CDR3 has 14 amino acids. Trimming left V 3 bases short and J 2 bases short, with 11 bases between. Germline CDR1 and CDR2: MDHEN and SYDVKM. The chain's CDR3 is CASSFRGPTYEQYF. The CDR3 DNA follows: TGTGCCAGCAGTTTCCGGGGACCGACCTACGAGCAGTACTTC.

The rearrangement uses TRBV7-2 and TRBJ2-4, with TRBD1 matching 7 bases. The CDR3 is made up of 16 amino acids. The junction had 5 bases not matched to a gene; V was cut back by 1 base and J by 2 bases. CDR1 and CDR2 (germline): SGHTA, FQGNSA. The CDR3: CASSLGPGGTKNIQYF. For the CDR3, the DNA is TGTGCCAGCAGCTTAGGGCCAGGGGGTACCAAAAACATTCAGTACTTC.

This clonotype was counted a few times. CDR3 DNA: TGCGCCAGCAGCCAAGTCCCGGGACAGGGGGCGTTACTCGAGCAGTACTTC. Encoded protein: CASSQVPGQGALLEQYF. This chain uses TRBV4-1 with TRBJ2-4; 12 bases map to TRBD1. The DNA end favors TRBJ2-7, so the J call may be wrong. Germline CDR1 MGHRA, CDR2 YSYEKL. The CDR3 is 17 residues long.